The TCR beta chain described here comes from a study of sequential checkpoint blockade in melanoma. Study-level information: Maintenance nivolumab came after either treatment sequence.

As to treatment: randomized to nivolumab then ipilimumab (arm A) or the reverse (arm B). No patient had prior DNA-damaging chemotherapy. Sorted cells were live CD3+CD8+, lacking CD19 and CD56, from PBMCs. The method was immunoSEQ multiplex PCR; TCRdb's version includes in-frame clones alone and lacks a portion of them. Altogether tens of thousands of clones are present, about 88% being singletons, with the ten largest covering approximately 14%. The V and J ends lost 4 bases and 4 bases respectively, with 10 bases between them. This CDR3 region has 13 residues. Germline CDR1 MNHEY, CDR2 SMNVEV (reference sequence).

The sample was CD8+ T cells sorted from blood (inferred from file names), taken from a patient given nivolumab and ipilimumab in sequence. This receptor was taken from a human donor with melanoma. The chain is built from TRBV27 and TRBJ1-1, with D perhaps TRBD1 (6 bases). The CDR3, as DNA: TGTGCCAGCAGTTGGCAGGGGACCACTGAAGCTTTCTTT. Its protein product is CASSWQGTTEAFF.